This is a list of T cell receptor beta chains from one sample in a study of cytomegalovirus exposure and HLA in healthy donors. Some clones are missing from TCRdb's copy, which holds only in-frame ones; the method was immunoSEQ multiplex PCR. The sample includes just over 150,000 clones, around 82% seen only once; the top ten take more than 6.5%. The sample taken for sequencing was PBMCs. The receptor set was obtained from a woman aged 45-65 years in good health and CMV-seropositive. The CDR3 runs from the conserved cysteine through the conserved F or W. A D gene is named only where the DNA matches it firmly. Clone size is stated in some rows and not others, as once, few, many or a class when expanded.

v_call: TRBV5-6; clone_size: once; cdr3_length: 15; j_call: TRBJ2-3; d_call: TRBD1; cdr3_aa: CASSLGQGPTDTQYF; cdr3_nt: TGTGCCAGCAGCTTGGGACAGGGGCCCACAGATACGCAGTATTTT
v_call: TRBV9; clone_size: NA; cdr3_length: 15; j_call: TRBJ2-3; d_call: TRBD2; cdr3_aa: CASSPAAGSTDTQYF; cdr3_nt: TGTGCCAGCAGCCCCGCAGCGGGGAGCACAGATACGCAGTATTTT
v_call: TRBV7-9; clone_size: NA; cdr3_length: 12; j_call: TRBJ2-3; d_call: NA; cdr3_aa: CASSPSTDTQYF; cdr3_nt: TGTGCCAGCAGCCCTAGCACAGATACGCAGTATTTT
v_call: TRBV6-5; clone_size: NA; cdr3_length: 12; j_call: TRBJ2-7; d_call: TRBD1; cdr3_aa: CASTDRDREQYF; cdr3_nt: TGTGCCAGCACCGACAGGGACCGCGAGCAGTACTTC
v_call: TRBV7-9; clone_size: NA; cdr3_length: 18; j_call: TRBJ2-1; d_call: TRBD2; cdr3_aa: CASSLGGRSSGGADEQFF; cdr3_nt: TGTGCCAGCAGCTTAGGCGGCCGCTCTAGCGGGGGGGCCGATGAGCAGTTCTTC
v_call: TRBV6-1; clone_size: NA; cdr3_length: 15; j_call: TRBJ2-6; d_call: NA; cdr3_aa: CASSETSSGANVLTF; cdr3_nt: TGTGCCAGCAGTGAAACTAGCTCTGGGGCCAACGTCCTGACTTTC
v_call: TRBV5-4; clone_size: NA; cdr3_length: 15; j_call: TRBJ2-7; d_call: TRBD1; cdr3_aa: CASSRDGTGAYEQYF; cdr3_nt: TGTGCCAGCAGTCGCGATGGGACAGGGGCCTACGAGCAGTACTTC
v_call: TRBV6-1; clone_size: NA; cdr3_length: 15; j_call: TRBJ2-6; d_call: TRBD2; cdr3_aa: CASRLGRAGANVLTF; cdr3_nt: TGTGCCAGCCGCCTCGGGAGGGCTGGGGCCAACGTCCTGACTTTC
v_call: TRBV5-1; clone_size: NA; cdr3_length: 13; j_call: TRBJ1-1; d_call: NA; cdr3_aa: CASQREGDTEAFF; cdr3_nt: TGCGCCAGCCAGCGGGAGGGCGACACTGAAGCTTTCTTT
v_call: TRBV20-1; clone_size: NA; cdr3_length: 11; j_call: TRBJ1-4; d_call: NA; cdr3_aa: CSALLNEKLFF; cdr3_nt: TGCAGTGCATTATTGAATGAAAAACTGTTTTTT
v_call: TRBV7-9; clone_size: NA; cdr3_length: 15; j_call: TRBJ2-3; d_call: TRBD1; cdr3_aa: CASSSRTGRTDTQYF; cdr3_nt: TGTGCCAGCAGCTCCAGGACAGGCCGCACAGATACGCAGTATTTT
v_call: TRBV5-1; clone_size: NA; cdr3_length: 14; j_call: TRBJ2-1; d_call: TRBD2; cdr3_aa: CASRSSGGVNEQFF; cdr3_nt: TGCGCCAGCAGATCCAGCGGGGGAGTCAATGAGCAGTTCTTC
v_call: TRBV19; clone_size: NA; cdr3_length: 16; j_call: TRBJ2-2; d_call: TRBD2; cdr3_aa: CASSISGAPGTGELFF; cdr3_nt: TGTGCCAGTAGTATTAGCGGGGCCCCGGGCACCGGGGAGCTGTTTTTT
v_call: TRBV7-8; clone_size: NA; cdr3_length: 17; j_call: TRBJ2-2; d_call: TRBD1; cdr3_aa: CASSLPRGQAHSGELFF; cdr3_nt: TGTGCCAGCAGCTTACCGCGCGGACAGGCACACAGCGGGGAGCTGTTTTTT
v_call: TRBV7-2; clone_size: NA; cdr3_length: 13; j_call: TRBJ2-7; d_call: NA; cdr3_aa: CASSRDNSYEQYF; cdr3_nt: TGTGCCAGCAGCCGGGACAACTCCTACGAGCAGTACTTC
v_call: TRBV5-4; clone_size: NA; cdr3_length: 11; j_call: TRBJ1-1; d_call: NA; cdr3_aa: CASSAGQEAFF; cdr3_nt: TGTGCCAGCAGCGCGGGGCAAGAGGCTTTCTTT